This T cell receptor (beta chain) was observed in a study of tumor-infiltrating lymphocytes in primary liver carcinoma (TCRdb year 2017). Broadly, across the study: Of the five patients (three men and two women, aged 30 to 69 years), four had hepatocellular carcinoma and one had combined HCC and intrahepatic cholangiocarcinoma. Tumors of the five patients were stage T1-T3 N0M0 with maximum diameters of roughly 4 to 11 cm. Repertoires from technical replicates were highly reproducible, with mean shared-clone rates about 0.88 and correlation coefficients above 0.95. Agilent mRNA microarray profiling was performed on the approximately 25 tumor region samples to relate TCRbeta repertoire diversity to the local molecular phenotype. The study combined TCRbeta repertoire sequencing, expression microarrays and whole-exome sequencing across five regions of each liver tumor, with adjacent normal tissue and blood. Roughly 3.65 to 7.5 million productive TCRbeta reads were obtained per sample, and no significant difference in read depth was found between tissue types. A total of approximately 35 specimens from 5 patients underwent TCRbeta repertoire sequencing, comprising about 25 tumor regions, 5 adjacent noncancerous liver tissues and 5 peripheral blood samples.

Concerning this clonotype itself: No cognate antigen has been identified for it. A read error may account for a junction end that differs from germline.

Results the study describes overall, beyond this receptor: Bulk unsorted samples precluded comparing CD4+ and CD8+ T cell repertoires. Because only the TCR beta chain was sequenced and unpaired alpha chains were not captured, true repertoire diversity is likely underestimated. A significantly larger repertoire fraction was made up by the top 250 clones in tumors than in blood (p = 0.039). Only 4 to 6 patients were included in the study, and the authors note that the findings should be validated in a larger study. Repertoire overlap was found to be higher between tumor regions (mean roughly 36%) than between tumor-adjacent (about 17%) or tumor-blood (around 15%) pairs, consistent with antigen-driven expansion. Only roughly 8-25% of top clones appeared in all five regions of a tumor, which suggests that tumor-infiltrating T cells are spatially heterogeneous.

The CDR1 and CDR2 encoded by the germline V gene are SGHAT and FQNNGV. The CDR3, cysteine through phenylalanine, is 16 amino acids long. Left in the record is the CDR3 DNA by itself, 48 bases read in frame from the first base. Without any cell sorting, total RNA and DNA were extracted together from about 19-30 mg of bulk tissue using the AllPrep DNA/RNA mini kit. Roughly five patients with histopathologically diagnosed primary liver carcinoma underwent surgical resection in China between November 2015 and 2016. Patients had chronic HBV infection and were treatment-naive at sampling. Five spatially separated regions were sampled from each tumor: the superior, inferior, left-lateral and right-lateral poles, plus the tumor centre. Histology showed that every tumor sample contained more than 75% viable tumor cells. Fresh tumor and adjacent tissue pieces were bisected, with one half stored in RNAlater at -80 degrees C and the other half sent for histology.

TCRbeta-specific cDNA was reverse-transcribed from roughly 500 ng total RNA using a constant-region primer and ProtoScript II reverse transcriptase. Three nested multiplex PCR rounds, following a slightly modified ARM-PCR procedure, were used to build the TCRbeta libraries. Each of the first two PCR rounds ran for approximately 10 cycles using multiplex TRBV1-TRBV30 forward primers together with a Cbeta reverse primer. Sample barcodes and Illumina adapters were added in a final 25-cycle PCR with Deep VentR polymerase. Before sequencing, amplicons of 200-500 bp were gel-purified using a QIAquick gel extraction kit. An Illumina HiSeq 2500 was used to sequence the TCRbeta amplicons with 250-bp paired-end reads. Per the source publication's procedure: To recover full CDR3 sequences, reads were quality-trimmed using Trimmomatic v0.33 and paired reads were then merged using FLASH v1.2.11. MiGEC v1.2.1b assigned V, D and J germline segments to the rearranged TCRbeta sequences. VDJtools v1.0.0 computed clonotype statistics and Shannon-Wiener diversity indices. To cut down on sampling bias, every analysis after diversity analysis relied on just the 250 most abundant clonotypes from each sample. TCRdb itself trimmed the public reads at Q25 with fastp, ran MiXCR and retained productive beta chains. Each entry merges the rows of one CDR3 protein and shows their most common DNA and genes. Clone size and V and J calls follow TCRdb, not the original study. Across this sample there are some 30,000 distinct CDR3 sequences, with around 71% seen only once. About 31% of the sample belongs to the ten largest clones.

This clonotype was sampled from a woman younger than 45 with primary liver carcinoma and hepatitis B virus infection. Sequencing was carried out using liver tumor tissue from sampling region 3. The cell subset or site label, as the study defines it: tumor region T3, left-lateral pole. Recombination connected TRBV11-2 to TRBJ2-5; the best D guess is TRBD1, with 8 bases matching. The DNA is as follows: TGTGCCAGCAGCACAGGAACAGGGGGGGCGAAAGAGACCCGGTACTTC. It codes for CASSTGTGGAKETRYF.